Below, one T cell receptor beta chain is given with its context. The protocol was immunoSEQ multiplex PCR, while the TCRdb copy is restricted to in-frame clones and leaves out a portion. The table shows roughly 100,000 clones, with more than 75% occurring only once. The length of the CDR3 is 15 residues. CDR1 and CDR2 (germline): SGHNT, YYREEE (reference sequence). V shed 0 bases, J shed 3 bases, and the junction held 4 bases outside the gene matches. The data stem from a study of glioma-infiltrating T cells after dendritic cell vaccination. The sequence came from a human donor with glioblastoma. This sample comprised blood, obtained before dendritic cell vaccination. The rearrangement uses TRBV5-4 and TRBJ2-7; 9 bases line up with TRBD2. The CDR3 nucleotides read TGTGCCAGCAGCTTGGACGCTAGCGGGAACTACGAGCAGTACTTC. Residues: CASSLDASGNYEQYF.